Following are 30 T cell receptor beta chains from one sample sequenced in a study of tumor-infiltrating lymphocytes in primary liver carcinoma. A primer in the constant region served to generate TCR beta cDNA from 450 to 600 ng of total RNA. Three rounds of nested multiplex PCR with slightly modified ARM-PCR produced TCR beta libraries. The first two PCR rounds used TRBV1-TRBV30 forward primers with a C-beta reverse primer, about 10 cycles each. TCRdb re-derived calls from the multiplex PCR reads in MiXCR, one entry per CDR3 protein. There are 90,000 to 150,000 distinct CDR3 sequences in the sample; around 70% occur only once, and over 8% lies in the top ten. Co-extraction of RNA and DNA was performed on roughly 20-34 mg of unsorted bulk tissue. The sequencing sample was made of tumor-adjacent normal liver tissue. The receptors here all came from a woman between 55 and 75 years old with primary liver carcinoma and hepatitis B virus infection.

The chain recombines TRBV7-2 with TRBJ2-3, with 14 bases identical to TRBD2. Germline trimming cut 3 bases from V and 4 bases from J; bases unmatched to any gene: 0. Germline V gene sequence: CDR1 SGHTA, CDR2 FQGNSA. This CDR3 contains 15 residues. This chain's CDR3 is CASSLTSGRADTQYF. The CDR3 DNA follows: TGTGCCAGCAGCTTGACTAGCGGGAGGGCAGATACGCAGTATTTT.

This clonotype has just a few counts. With a much larger clone just one base away, this may be a read error. V usage is TRBV29-1 and J usage is TRBJ2-2; tentative D call: TRBD1 (6 bases). This CDR3 has 13 amino acids. V was clipped by 5 bases and J by 3 bases, with 10 bases between them. Germline V gene data show CDR1 as SQVTM and CDR2 as ANQGSEA. The DNA of the CDR3 is TGCAGCGTTCCACAGGGAGACACCGGGGAGCTGTTTTTT. Translation gives CSVPQGDTGELFF.

J is TRBJ2-1 and V is TRBV6-5, with TRBD2 matching over 11 bases. Germline V CDR1 and CDR2: MNHEY, SVGAGI. The CDR3 is 19 amino acids. V was pared by 11 bases and J by 3 bases, with 21 bases of the junction left unmatched. The chain's CDR3 is CAASRRGTSGIPVYNEQFF. CDR3 sequence (DNA): TGTGCCGCCAGTCGAAGGGGGACTAGCGGAATACCCGTCTACAATGAGCAGTTCTTC.

A note on this clonotype: A much larger clone lies a single base off, so this may be a read error. CDR3 residues: CATSDTTGFSTDTQHF. CDR3 nucleotide sequence: TGTGCCACCAGTGATACTACAGGGTTTAGCACAGATACGCAGCATTTT. This chain uses TRBV24-1 with TRBJ2-3; weak D call: TRBD1 (6 bases). The DNA end is more similar to TRBJ1-5, so the J call may be wrong. CDR1 and CDR2 from the germline V gene are KGHDR and SFDVKD. The CDR3 is 16 residues long.

Turning to this clonotype: At one end, the junction sequence differs from germline, possibly due to a read error. The chain links TRBV11-2 to TRBJ1-4; D not certain. Per the germline V gene, CDR1 is SGHAT and CDR2 is FQNNGV. This CDR3 contains 14 residues. Here the CDR3 DNA reads TGTGTCAGCAGCCTCGATCGCGGAGGTTTAGAACTGTTTTTT. Amino acid sequence: CVSSLDRGGLELFF.

Details on this clonotype: At one of its ends the junction is not consistent with the germline gene, which may arise from a read error. J is TRBJ1-4 and V is TRBV29-1, with no clear D. The CDR3 runs 13 residues. Germline V gives CDR1 SQVTM, CDR2 ANQGSEA. The CDR3 protein is CNVERETNEKQFF. DNA for the CDR3: TGCAACGTTGAACGGGAGACTAATGAAAAACAGTTTTTT.

To note about this clonotype: Sequence at one end of the junction differs from germline and may be a read error. V gene TRBV5-1 combines with J gene TRBJ1-1; maybe TRBD1 (5 bases). This CDR3 has 15 residues. Per the germline V gene, CDR1 is SGHRS and CDR2 is YFSETQ. The CDR3 region has the DNA TGCGCCAGCAGCTTGGACGTTTTGGGGGACGCTGATGCTTTCTTT. Encoded protein: CASSLDVLGDADAFF.

On this clonotype: A much larger clone lies a single base off, so this may be a read error. The chain is built from TRBV6-7 and TRBJ1-1, with a tentative D call TRBD1 (6 bases). TRBV6-7 is an open reading frame whose function is uncertain. The CDR3 has 11 amino acids. V shed 7 bases and J shed 8 bases, with 11 bases lying between them. The CDR3 spells CASNNRVEAFF. As DNA, the CDR3 is TGTGCCAGCAACAACAGGGTGGAAGCTTTCTTT.

This clonotype occurred many times. The CDR3 DNA sequence: TGTGCCAGCAGTACCAGACAGTCCTTTAGAAATGAGCAGTTCTTC. Protein product: CASSTRQSFRNEQFF. The rearrangement links TRBV28 to TRBJ2-1; D is possibly TRBD1 (5 bases). Germline V gene lookup returns CDR1 MDHEN and CDR2 SYDVKM. There are 15 residues in the CDR3. Trimming shortened V by 5 bases and J by 7 bases, and 18 bases separated the two germline ends.

Worth noting for this clonotype: It is likely a read error, because the conserved phenylalanine at the end of the CDR3 is missing. This rearrangement joins TRBV4-1 to TRBJ1-5; no firm D call. The CDR3 has 16 amino acids. Germline CDR1 reads MGHRA; CDR2 reads YSYEKL. CDR3: CVSSQRFSDPNQPQHL. In nucleotides, the CDR3 is TGCGTCAGCAGCCAACGATTTTCGGACCCCAATCAGCCCCAGCATTTG.

Remarks on this clonotype: Since the CDR3 does not end with the conserved phenylalanine or tryptophan, this likely comes from a read error. The rearrangement links TRBV11-2 to TRBJ2-1; 7 bases are shared with TRBD2. The germline V gene encodes CDR1 SGHAT and CDR2 FQNNGV. Trimming took 5 bases from V and 0 from J; bases not matched to a gene: 13. This CDR3 region has 18 residues. Here the CDR3 DNA reads TGTGCCAGCAGCCTTTGTCCTAGCGGATTAAGCTCCTACAATGAGCAGTTCATC. The encoded protein is CASSLCPSGLSSYNEQFI.

As to this clonotype: At one boundary the junction diverges from the germline segment, which might be a read error. This chain connects TRBV4-1 to TRBJ1-1; D gene uncertain. CDR1 is MGHRA, CDR2 YSYEKL, per germline. The CDR3 runs 12 residues. Here the CDR3 DNA reads TGCGTCAGCAGTGCAGGGAACACTGAAGCTTTCTTT. Residues: CVSSAGNTEAFF.

The V gene is TRBV6-5, the J gene TRBJ2-7, with TRBD2 as a possible D gene (6 bases). CDR3 size: 14 residues. Trimming pared 6 bases from V and 2 bases from J, leaving 14 bases between. The germline V gene has CDR1 MNHEY and CDR2 SVGAGI. Here the CDR3 DNA reads TGTGCCAGCAGCTACGGGGGAGTACCCTACGAGCAGTACTTC. Protein sequence: CASSYGGVPYEQYF.

This clonotype was picked up many times. J is TRBJ1-1 and V is TRBV11-1; tentatively, D is TRBD1 (6 bases). V lost 3 bases and J lost 5, with 16 bases in between. The CDR3 spans 15 residues. The germline CDR1 and CDR2 sequences are SGHAT and FQDESV (reference sequence). CDR3: CASSFGQTLGTEAFF. CDR3 coding DNA: TGTGCCAGCAGCTTCGGACAGACCTTGGGGACTGAAGCTTTCTTT.

Remarks on this clonotype: The junction departs from the called germline gene at one end, perhaps through a read error. This chain links TRBV6-1 with TRBJ2-7, with D possibly TRBD2 on 5 matching bases. This CDR3 has 17 amino acids. Germline V gene data show CDR1 as MNHNS and CDR2 as SASEGT. The CDR3 loop is CASSGGWTGENLYEQYF. In DNA, the CDR3 is TGTGCTAGCAGCGGTGGGTGGACTGGCGAAAATCTCTACGAGCAGTACTTC.

This clonotype qualifies as medium-sized. The gene calls are TRBV11-2 and TRBJ1-1; possibly TRBD1 for D (6 bases). V shed 0 bases and J shed 10 bases, with 12 bases lying between them. The CDR3 has 13 residues. In germline, CDR1 is SGHAT, CDR2 FQNNGV. The DNA of the CDR3 is TGTGCCAGCAGCTTAGAGCGGGGGCGGCGAGCTTTCTTT. This gives the protein CASSLERGRRAFF.

Note on this clonotype: A read error may produce the germline difference seen at one junction end. The chain combines TRBV11-2 with TRBJ2-3, with TRBD2 matching 8 bases. Germline V gene data show CDR1 as SGHAT and CDR2 as FQNNGV. The CDR3 has 15 residues. CDR3 in DNA: TGTGCCAGCAGACTAGAGGCGGGAGGCACAGGTACGCAGCATTTC. Its protein product is CASRLEAGGTGTQHF.

About this clonotype itself: A read error may account for a junction end that differs from germline. The V gene is TRBV10-2, the J gene TRBJ1-4; the D gene is possibly TRBD1 (6 bases). The CDR3 runs to 14 residues. Germline V gives CDR1 WSHSY, CDR2 SAAADI. In DNA form, the CDR3 reads TGCGCCAGCAGGGCCCAGGGGTTGGGTGAAAAACTGTTGTTT. Translation gives CASRAQGLGEKLLF.

V gene TRBV6-2 or TRBV6-3 combines with J gene TRBJ2-3; a possible D gene is TRBD1 (5 bases). V dropped 7 bases and J dropped 6 bases, with 20 bases sitting between them. CDR3 length: 15 amino acids. CDR1 MNHEY and CDR2 SVGEGT come from the germline V gene. The CDR3 DNA follows: TGTGCCAGCATCCATCGAGGCAGGGCGACGGATACGCAGTATTTT. Translating it yields CASIHRGRATDTQYF.

As to this clonotype: The junction departs from the called germline gene at one end, perhaps through a read error. This CDR3 is CVSSYGGGDGYTF. CDR3 in DNA: TGTGTCAGCAGTTACGGGGGGGGCGACGGCTACACATTC. J is TRBJ1-2 and V is TRBV6-5, with TRBD1 as a possible D gene (6 bases). CDR1 is MNHEY, CDR2 SVGAGI, per germline. The CDR3 totals 13 residues.

Details on this clonotype: This may be a read error: a much more frequent sequence differs by one nucleotide. This chain uses TRBV7-9 with TRBJ1-6; D is uncertain. CDR3 length: 14 amino acids. Germline CDR1 is SEHNR and CDR2 is FQNEAQ (reference sequence). The V and J ends lost 3 bases and 9 bases respectively, with 12 bases between them. The CDR3 region is CASSFAEAVSPLHF. CDR3 nucleotides: TGTGCCAGCAGCTTCGCAGAGGCGGTTTCACCCCTCCACTTT.

In regard to this clonotype: Relative to the germline gene, one junction end is altered; a read error may explain this. V and J are TRBV11-2 and TRBJ2-1; D tentatively reads TRBD1 or TRBD2 (6 bases each). Germline CDR1 is SGHAT and CDR2 is FQNNGV. The CDR3 spans 15 residues. The CDR3 loop reads CVSSLRGTSTNEQFF. The CDR3 DNA reads TGTGTCAGCAGCTTAAGGGGGACTTCCACCAATGAGCAGTTCTTT.

There are many counts of this clonotype. V usage is TRBV4-1 and J usage is TRBJ2-7, with 8 bases fitting TRBD2. Germline V gene data show CDR1 as MGHRA and CDR2 as YSYEKL. The CDR3 length is 15 residues. V lost 1 base and J lost 6; bases outside the gene matches: 8. The CDR3: CASSQVSGLAFEQYF. In DNA, the CDR3 is TGCGCCAGCAGCCAAGTTTCAGGACTAGCTTTCGAGCAGTACTTC.

The gene calls are TRBV12-3 or TRBV12-4 and TRBJ2-1; D possibly corresponds to TRBD2 (7 bases). This CDR3 comprises 16 residues. V was trimmed by 6 bases and J by 7 bases, leaving 22 bases between them. The CDR3 is CASREAGGGVRNEQFF. CDR3 nucleotide sequence: TGTGCCAGCAGAGAGGCAGGAGGGGGGGTTCGTAATGAGCAGTTCTTC.

The rearrangement uses TRBV29-1 and TRBJ1-2; D is possibly TRBD1 (5 bases). The ends were cut back, 8 bases at V and 4 bases at J, with 20 bases in the middle. The CDR3 is 14 amino acids. CDR1 and CDR2 (germline): SQVTM, ANQGSEA. The CDR3 sequence is CSSSVDGQGYGYTF. CDR3 sequence (DNA): TGCAGCTCGTCGGTAGATGGTCAGGGCTATGGCTACACCTTC.

The chain combines TRBV30 with TRBJ1-1, with 7 bases matching TRBD1. With 5 bases clipped from V and 2 bases from J, the junction kept 5 bases outside the gene matches. This CDR3 has 13 amino acids. Germline values: CDR1 GTSNPN, CDR2 SVGIG (reference sequence). The chain's CDR3 is CAWQGTANTEAFF. The CDR3 coding sequence is TGTGCCTGGCAGGGGACAGCCAACACTGAAGCTTTCTTT.

Concerning this clonotype: This may come from a read error, since a much larger clone is one base off. This rearrangement joins TRBV5-1 to TRBJ2-5; TRBD2 might be the D (5 bases). Trimming removed 0 bases at V and 4 bases at J, with 10 bases between. This CDR3 is 14 amino acids long. From germline, CDR1 is SGHRS and CDR2 YFSETQ. The chain's CDR3 is CASSLDSAGETQYF. The DNA of the CDR3 is TGCGCCAGCAGCTTGGATAGCGCGGGAGAGACCCAGTACTTC.

This rearrangement joins TRBV5-1 to TRBJ2-7; 11 bases match TRBD2. Losses at the gene ends were 2 bases for V and 5 bases for J; bases not matched to a gene: 9. CDR3 size: 16 residues. Germline V CDR1 and CDR2: SGHRS, YFSETQ. CDR3 region: CASSLGRLAGQDEQYF. The CDR3, as DNA: TGCGCCAGCAGCTTAGGAAGACTAGCGGGACAGGACGAGCAGTACTTC.

Comments on this clonotype: This may be a read error, as it is one base from a much larger clone. The CDR3 sequence: CASSLQGLNSGANVPTF. The CDR3 DNA is TGTGCCAGCAGCTTACAGGGCCTGAACTCTGGGGCCAACGTCCCGACTTTC. The chain has TRBV7-3 and TRBJ2-6, with D perhaps TRBD1 (5 bases). CDR1 and CDR2 from the germline V gene are SGHTA and FQGTGA. This CDR3 has 17 amino acids.

This clonotype appeared many times. The chain links TRBV5-6 to TRBJ2-3; 8 bases map to TRBD1. The CDR3 is 15 amino acids. The junction had 6 bases not matched to a gene; V was cut back by 3 bases and J by 3 bases. In germline, CDR1 is SGHDT, CDR2 YYEEEE. Here the CDR3 reads CASSSRGRWTDTQYF. CDR3 DNA sequence: TGTGCCAGCAGCTCCAGGGGGCGGTGGACAGATACGCAGTATTTT.